This entry lists 15 T cell receptor beta chains sequenced from one sample in a study of PD-L1 blockade in urothelial cancer. Repertoires were generated with immunoSEQ multiplex PCR, while TCRdb's copy carries only in-frame clones and drops some. The table records tens of thousands of clones, around 90% of them present only once. The sample in question was PBMCs, obtained around atezolizumab (anti-PD-L1) treatment. All receptors derive from a man in his fifties or sixties with urothelial cancer.

The chain is built from TRBV7-9 and TRBJ1-3; D gene ambiguous. The ends were cut back, 3 bases at V and 4 bases at J, with 7 bases in the middle. CDR1 is SEHNR and CDR2 is FQNEAQ in the germline V gene (reference sequence). The CDR3 is 13 amino acids. The CDR3: CASSFGEGNTIYF. In DNA form, the CDR3 reads TGTGCCAGCAGCTTCGGGGAGGGAAACACCATATATTTT.

The V call is TRBV19, the J call TRBJ1-4; D might be TRBD1 (6 bases). The CDR3 consists of 14 residues. Germline V lookup: CDR1 LNHDA, CDR2 SQIVND (reference sequence). Trimming took off 6 bases at V and 8 bases at J, with 16 bases between the two ends. For the CDR3, the DNA is TGTGCCAGTAGCCCCCTCCAGGGGAGAGAAAAACTGTTTTTT. It codes for CASSPLQGREKLFF.

The gene calls are TRBV7-8 and TRBJ1-6; no clear D gene. This CDR3 has 16 residues. V lost 3 bases to trimming and J lost 10 bases, with 19 bases between them. Germline loops: CDR1 SGHVS, CDR2 FQNEAQ. In nucleotides, the CDR3 is TGTGCCAGCAGCTTTTACCGGGATCCCGTACGATCACCCCTCCACTTT. Encoded protein: CASSFYRDPVRSPLHF.

The rearrangement links TRBV29-1 to TRBJ1-2, with 7 nucleotides matching TRBD1. Germline V gene data show CDR1 as SQVTM and CDR2 as ANQGSEA. The CDR3 runs to 15 residues. The junction had 11 bases not matched to a gene; V was cut back by 4 bases and J by 3 bases. The chain's CDR3 is CSVGPGQDLYYGYTF. The DNA of the CDR3 is TGCAGCGTTGGACCTGGACAGGATTTATACTATGGCTACACCTTC. Filled out from reference TRBV29-1 and TRBJ1-2, the complete variable domain reads SAVISQKPSRDICQRGTSLTIQCQVDSQVTMMFWYRQQPGQSLTLIATANQGSEATYESGFVIDKFPISRPNLTFSTLTVSNMSPEDSSIYLCSVGPGQDLYYGYTFGSGTRLTVV.

The chain employs TRBV5-1 and TRBJ2-2; the D gene is possibly TRBD2 (6 bases). V lost 4 bases, J lost 3 bases, and 16 bases lay in between. The CDR3 covers 16 residues. The V gene's germline CDR1 is SGHRS and CDR2 YFSETQ. In DNA form, the CDR3 reads TGCGCCAGCAGCCCACTGAGGGGACTCGACACCGGGGAGCTGTTTTTT. It translates to CASSPLRGLDTGELFF. Drawing the rest from reference TRBV5-1 and TRBJ2-2, the complete variable domain is KAGVTQTPRYLIKTRGQQVTLSCSPISGHRSVSWYQQTPGQGLQFLFEYFSETQRNKGNFPGRFSGRQFSNSRSEMNVSTLELGDSALYLCASSPLRGLDTGELFFGEGSRLTVL.

The chain carries TRBV6-1 and TRBJ2-5; D may be TRBD2 (6 bases). V lost 1 base, J lost 1 base, and 7 bases lay in between. This CDR3 has 14 residues. Germline V gene sequence: CDR1 MNHNS, CDR2 SASEGT. The DNA of the CDR3 is TGTGCCAGCAGTGAAGGGAGGGGCCAAGAGACCCAGTACTTC. Translating gives CASSEGRGQETQYF.

The chain has TRBV15 and TRBJ1-6, with a tentative D call TRBD1 (5 bases). Trimming cost V 0 bases and J 0 bases, with 9 bases left between them. CDR1 LNHNV and CDR2 YYDKDF come from the germline V gene (reference sequence). The CDR3 spans 17 residues. Here the CDR3 reads CATSRDSGISYNSPLHF. The CDR3 nucleotides are TGTGCCACCAGCAGAGATTCAGGGATCTCCTATAATTCACCCCTCCACTTT.

V gene TRBV2 combines with J gene TRBJ1-1; 7 bases match TRBD1. The CDR3 extends over 12 amino acids. J lost 10 bases, V lost 5 bases, and 7 bases had no gene match. From germline, CDR1 is SNHLY and CDR2 FYNNEI. The CDR3 spells CASSLRTGPAFF. The DNA of the CDR3 is TGTGCCAGCAGTCTTAGGACAGGTCCAGCTTTCTTT.

The chain employs TRBV5-1 and TRBJ2-5, with 10 positions matching TRBD2. Trimming at V came to 0 bases and at J to 3 bases, leaving 5 bases not matched to a gene. Germline CDR1 and CDR2: SGHRS and YFSETQ. The CDR3 has 16 amino acids. The CDR3 DNA is TGCGCCAGCAGCTTGGAACTAGCGGGGCTCAAAGAGACCCAGTACTTC. Translation: CASSLELAGLKETQYF.

The rearrangement uses TRBV5-1 and TRBJ2-6, with 9 bases identical to TRBD1. This CDR3 contains 17 residues. CDR1 is SGHRS and CDR2 is YFSETQ in the germline V gene. J lost 3 bases, V lost 0 bases, and 4 bases had no gene match. The CDR3 protein is CASSLVQGAVGANVLTF. As DNA, the CDR3 is TGCGCCAGCAGCTTGGTACAGGGGGCTGTTGGGGCCAACGTCCTGACTTTC.

This clone was seen only once. The genes are TRBV19 and TRBJ1-1, with a possible D match to TRBD1 (5 bases). CDR3 length equals 12 residues. Looked up from germline, CDR1 is LNHDA and CDR2 is SQIVND (reference sequence). The V end lost 5 bases, the J end lost 5 bases, and 9 bases lay between the germline ends. CDR3 residues: CASSPGQTEAFF. The CDR3 DNA follows: TGTGCCAGTAGTCCTGGACAAACTGAAGCTTTCTTT.

The chain combines TRBV4-3 with TRBJ2-3; D unresolved. Germline values: CDR1 LGHNA, CDR2 YSLEER. With 4 bases removed from V and 0 bases from J, the gap between germline ends came to 8 bases. The CDR3 totals 14 residues. This CDR3 reads CASSRLGSTDTQYF. CDR3 nucleotides: TGCGCCAGCAGCCGGTTGGGCAGCACAGATACGCAGTATTTT.

This clone is a singleton in its sample. The V gene is TRBV10-3, the J gene TRBJ2-7, with a weak D call TRBD2 (6 bases). This CDR3 region has 16 residues. Looked up from germline, CDR1 is ENHRY and CDR2 is SYGVKD. V lost 0 bases and J lost 2, with 14 bases in between. The chain's CDR3 is CAISESSGLTAYEQYF. The DNA of the CDR3 is TGTGCCATCAGTGAGTCCTCGGGACTTACAGCCTACGAGCAGTACTTC.

The V call is TRBV19, the J call TRBJ1-2; TRBD1 matches at 7 bases. This CDR3 is built from 12 residues. Germline V gives CDR1 LNHDA, CDR2 SQIVND (reference sequence). The trim removed 1 base at V and 8 bases at J, leaving 1 base unmatched. CDR3 DNA: TGTGCCAGTAGTATAGGACAGGGCGGCTACACCTTC. It yields the protein CASSIGQGGYTF.

The chain is built from TRBV4-1 and TRBJ2-7; 9 bases align to TRBD1. The germline V gene encodes CDR1 MGHRA and CDR2 YSYEKL. The ends lost 6 bases at V and 1 base at J; junction bases unmatched: 1. The CDR3 runs to 13 residues. The CDR3 region is CASRGQGSYEQYF. The CDR3 region has the DNA TGCGCCAGCAGAGGACAGGGGTCCTACGAGCAGTACTTC.